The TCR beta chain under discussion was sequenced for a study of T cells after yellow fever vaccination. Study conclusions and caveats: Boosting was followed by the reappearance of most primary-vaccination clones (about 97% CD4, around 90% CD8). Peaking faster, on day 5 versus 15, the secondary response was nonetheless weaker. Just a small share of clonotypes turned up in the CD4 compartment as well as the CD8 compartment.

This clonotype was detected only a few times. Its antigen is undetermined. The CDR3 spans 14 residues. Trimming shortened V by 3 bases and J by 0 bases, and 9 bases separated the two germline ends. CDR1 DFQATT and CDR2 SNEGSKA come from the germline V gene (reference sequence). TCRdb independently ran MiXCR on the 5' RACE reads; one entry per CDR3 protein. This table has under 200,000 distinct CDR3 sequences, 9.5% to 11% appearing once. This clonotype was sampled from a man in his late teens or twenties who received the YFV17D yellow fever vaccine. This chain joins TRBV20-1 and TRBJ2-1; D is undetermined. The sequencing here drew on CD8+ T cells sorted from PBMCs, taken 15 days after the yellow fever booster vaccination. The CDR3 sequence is CSASGKSSYNEQFF. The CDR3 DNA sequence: TGCAGTGCTAGCGGAAAGAGCTCCTACAATGAGCAGTTCTTC.